This record covers a single T cell receptor (beta chain). Its antigen is as yet unknown. A single record per CDR3 protein comes from TCRdb applying MiXCR to the 5' RACE reads. The sample includes around 40,000 distinct CDR3 sequences, around 6.5% seen only once; the top ten take 24%. The data were obtained in a study of early T cells in non-severe SARS-CoV-2 infection. The CDR3 extends over 16 amino acids. From germline, CDR1 is SGDLS and CDR2 YYNGEE. With 0 bases clipped from V and 6 bases from J, the junction kept 2 bases outside the gene matches. Study-level points and caveats: Lookups in VDJdb leaned toward anti-spike CD8 responses and missed private and CD4 specificities.

The sequenced sample was whole blood, obtained at baseline. The J gene is TRBJ2-3, the V gene TRBV9, with 15 bases lining up with TRBD2. The TCR sequence derives from an adult who was a healthcare worker with PCR-confirmed SARS-CoV-2 infection or an uninfected control (not recorded which). CDR3 sequence (DNA): TGTGCCAGCAGCGTAGGGACTAGCGGGAGGGTGGATACGCAGTATTTT. Its protein is CASSVGTSGRVDTQYF.